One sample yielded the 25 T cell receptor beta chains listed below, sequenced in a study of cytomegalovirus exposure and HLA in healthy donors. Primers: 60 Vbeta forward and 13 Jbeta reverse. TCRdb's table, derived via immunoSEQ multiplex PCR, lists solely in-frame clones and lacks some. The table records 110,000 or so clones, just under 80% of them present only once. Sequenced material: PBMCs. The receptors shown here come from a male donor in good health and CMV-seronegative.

CDR3 residues: CASSQHRDEQFF. The CDR3 DNA sequence: TGCGCCAGCAGCCAACACCGCGATGAGCAGTTCTTC. The chain couples TRBV4-1 to TRBJ2-1; D uncertain. CDR3 length: 12 residues. The germline V and J ends were trimmed by 2 bases and 8 bases, with 7 bases remaining between them. Germline V lookup: CDR1 MGHRA, CDR2 YSYEKL.

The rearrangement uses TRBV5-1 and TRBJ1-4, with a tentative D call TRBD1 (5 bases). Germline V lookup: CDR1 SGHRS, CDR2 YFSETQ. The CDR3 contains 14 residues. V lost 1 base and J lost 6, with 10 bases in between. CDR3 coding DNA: TGCGCCAGCAGCTTGAAGGGGATTGATGAAAAACTGTTTTTT. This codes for CASSLKGIDEKLFF.

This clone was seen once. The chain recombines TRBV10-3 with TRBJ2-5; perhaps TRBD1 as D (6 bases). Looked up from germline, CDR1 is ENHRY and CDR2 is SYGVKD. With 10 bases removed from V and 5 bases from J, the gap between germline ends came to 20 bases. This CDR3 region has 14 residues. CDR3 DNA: TGTGCCACCTTACAGGGAGAAGGCCAGGAGACCCAGTACTTC. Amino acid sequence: CATLQGEGQETQYF.

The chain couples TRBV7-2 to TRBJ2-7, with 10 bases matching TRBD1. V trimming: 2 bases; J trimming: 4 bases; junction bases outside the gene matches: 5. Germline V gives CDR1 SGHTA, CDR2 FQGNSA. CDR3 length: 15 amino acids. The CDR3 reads CASSLTTGGVYEQYF. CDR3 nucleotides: TGTGCCAGCAGCTTAACGACAGGGGGCGTATACGAGCAGTACTTC.

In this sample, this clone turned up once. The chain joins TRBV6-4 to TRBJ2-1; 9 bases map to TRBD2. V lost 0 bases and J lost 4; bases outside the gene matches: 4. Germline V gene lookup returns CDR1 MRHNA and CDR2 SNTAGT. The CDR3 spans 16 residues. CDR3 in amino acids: CASSDSGTSRYNEQFF. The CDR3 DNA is TGTGCCAGCAGTGACTCCGGGACTAGCAGGTACAATGAGCAGTTCTTC.

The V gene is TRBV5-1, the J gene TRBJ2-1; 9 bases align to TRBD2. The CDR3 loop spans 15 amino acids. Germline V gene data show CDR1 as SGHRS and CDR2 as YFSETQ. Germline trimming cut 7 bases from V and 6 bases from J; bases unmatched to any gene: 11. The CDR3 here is CASSRGVAGANEQFF. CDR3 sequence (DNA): TGCGCCAGCTCCCGGGGGGTAGCGGGAGCCAATGAGCAGTTCTTC.

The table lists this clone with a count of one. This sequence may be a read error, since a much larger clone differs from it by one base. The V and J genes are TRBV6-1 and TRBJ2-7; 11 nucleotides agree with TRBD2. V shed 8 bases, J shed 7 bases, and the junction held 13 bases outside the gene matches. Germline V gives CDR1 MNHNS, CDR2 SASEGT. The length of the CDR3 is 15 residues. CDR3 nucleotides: TGTGCCAGCGGTGTACTAGCGGGAGACTACAATGAGCAGTACTTC. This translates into CASGVLAGDYNEQYF.

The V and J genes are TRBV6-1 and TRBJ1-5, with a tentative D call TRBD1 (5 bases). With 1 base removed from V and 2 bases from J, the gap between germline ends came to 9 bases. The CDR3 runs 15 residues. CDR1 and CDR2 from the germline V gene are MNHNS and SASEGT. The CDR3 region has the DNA TGTGCCAGCAGTGAAGAGGGGCTGGGCAATCAGCCCCAGCATTTT. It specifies CASSEEGLGNQPQHF.

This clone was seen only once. CDR3 in amino acids: CASRRTSGSNTGELFF. CDR3 in DNA: TGTGCCAGCAGAAGGACTAGCGGGTCGAACACCGGGGAGCTGTTTTTT. J is TRBJ2-2 and V is TRBV7-9; 11 bases fit TRBD2. V lost 6 bases and J lost 0; bases outside the gene matches: 3. CDR1 and CDR2 from the germline V gene are SEHNR and FQNEAQ (reference sequence). The CDR3 length is 16 residues.

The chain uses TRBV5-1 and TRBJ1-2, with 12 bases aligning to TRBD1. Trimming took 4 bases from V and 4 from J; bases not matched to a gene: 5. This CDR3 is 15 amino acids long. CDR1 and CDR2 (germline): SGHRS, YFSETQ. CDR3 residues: CASSAGTGGGYGYTF. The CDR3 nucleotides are TGCGCCAGCAGCGCAGGGACAGGGGGCGGCTATGGCTACACCTTC. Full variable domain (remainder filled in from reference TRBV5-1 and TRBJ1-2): KAGVTQTPRYLIKTRGQQVTLSCSPISGHRSVSWYQQTPGQGLQFLFEYFSETQRNKGNFPGRFSGRQFSNSRSEMNVSTLELGDSALYLCASSAGTGGGYGYTFGSGTRLTVV.

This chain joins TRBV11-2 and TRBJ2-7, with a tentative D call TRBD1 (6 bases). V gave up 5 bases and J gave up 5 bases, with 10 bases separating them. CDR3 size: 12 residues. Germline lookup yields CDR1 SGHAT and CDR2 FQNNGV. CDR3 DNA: TGTGCCAGCAGCCCTCAGGGGCACGAGCAGTACTTC. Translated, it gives CASSPQGHEQYF.

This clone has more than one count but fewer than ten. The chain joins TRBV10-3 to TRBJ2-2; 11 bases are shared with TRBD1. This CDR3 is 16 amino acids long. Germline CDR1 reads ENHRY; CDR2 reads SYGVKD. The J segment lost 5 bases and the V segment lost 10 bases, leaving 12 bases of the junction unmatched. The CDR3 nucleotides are TGTGCCAGCGAGTTCCCCGGGACAGGGGGGACCGGGGAGCTGTTTTTT. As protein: CASEFPGTGGTGELFF.

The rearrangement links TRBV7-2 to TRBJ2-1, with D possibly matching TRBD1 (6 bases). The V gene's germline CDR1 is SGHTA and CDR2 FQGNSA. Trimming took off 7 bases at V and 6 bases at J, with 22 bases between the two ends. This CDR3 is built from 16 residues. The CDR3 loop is CASTLNRDTQLNEQFF. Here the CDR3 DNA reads TGTGCCAGCACCCTCAACCGGGACACACAGCTCAATGAGCAGTTCTTC.

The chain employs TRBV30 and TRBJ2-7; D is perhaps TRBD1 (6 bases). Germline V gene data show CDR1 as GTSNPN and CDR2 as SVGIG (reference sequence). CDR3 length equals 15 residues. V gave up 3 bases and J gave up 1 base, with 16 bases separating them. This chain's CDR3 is CAWRASGVLSYEQYF. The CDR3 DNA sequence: TGTGCCTGGAGGGCCTCAGGGGTCTTATCCTACGAGCAGTACTTC.

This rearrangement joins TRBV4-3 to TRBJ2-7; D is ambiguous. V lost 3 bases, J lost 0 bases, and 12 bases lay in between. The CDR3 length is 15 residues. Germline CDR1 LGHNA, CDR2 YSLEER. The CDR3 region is CASSQTSASSYEQYF. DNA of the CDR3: TGCGCCAGCAGCCAGACGTCCGCTAGCTCCTACGAGCAGTACTTC.

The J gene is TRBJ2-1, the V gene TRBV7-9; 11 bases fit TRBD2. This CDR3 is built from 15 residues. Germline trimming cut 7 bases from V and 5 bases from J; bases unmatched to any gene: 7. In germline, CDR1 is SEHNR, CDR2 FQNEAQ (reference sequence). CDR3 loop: CASTLGTSGNNEQFF. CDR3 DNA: TGTGCCAGCACCCTTGGGACTAGCGGTAACAATGAGCAGTTCTTC.

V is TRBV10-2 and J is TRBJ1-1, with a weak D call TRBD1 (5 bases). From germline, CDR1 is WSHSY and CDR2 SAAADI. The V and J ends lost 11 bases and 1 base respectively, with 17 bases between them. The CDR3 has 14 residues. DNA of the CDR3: TGCGCCTCTCGTCCGGGGGGAGGGAACACTGAAGCTTTCTTT. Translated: CASRPGGGNTEAFF.

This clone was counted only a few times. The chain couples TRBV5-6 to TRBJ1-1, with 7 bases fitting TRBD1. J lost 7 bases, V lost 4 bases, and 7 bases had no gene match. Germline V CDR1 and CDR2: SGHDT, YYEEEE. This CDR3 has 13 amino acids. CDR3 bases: TGTGCCAGCAGCATAGGGACAGAGTATGAAGCTTTCTTT. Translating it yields CASSIGTEYEAFF.

CDR3 sequence (DNA): TGTGCCAGCAGCTTAAGCCTAGCGCCAGATACGCAGTATTTT. This sequence encodes CASSLSLAPDTQYF. The rearrangement joins TRBV11-2 to TRBJ2-3, with a weak D call TRBD2 (6 bases). CDR1 and CDR2 from the germline V gene are SGHAT and FQNNGV. Trimming removed 2 bases at V and 4 bases at J, with 10 bases between. This CDR3 comprises 14 residues. The full variable domain, with the rest looked up from reference TRBV11-2 and TRBJ2-3, is EAGVAQSPRYKIIEKRQSVAFWCNPISGHATLYWYQQILGQGPKLLIQFQNNGVVDDSQLPKDRFSAERLKGVDSTLKIQPAKLEDSAVYLCASSLSLAPDTQYFGPGTRLTVL.

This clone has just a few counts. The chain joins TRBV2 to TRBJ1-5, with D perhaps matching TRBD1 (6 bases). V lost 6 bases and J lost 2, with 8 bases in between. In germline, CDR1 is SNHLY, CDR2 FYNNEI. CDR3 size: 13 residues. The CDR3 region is CASRQGGNQPQHF. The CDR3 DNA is TGTGCCAGCAGACAGGGTGGCAATCAGCCCCAGCATTTT.

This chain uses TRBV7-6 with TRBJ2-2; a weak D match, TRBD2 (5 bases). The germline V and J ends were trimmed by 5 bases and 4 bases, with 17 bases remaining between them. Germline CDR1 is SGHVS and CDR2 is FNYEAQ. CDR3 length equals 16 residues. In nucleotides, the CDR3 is TGTGCCAGCAGCCCGGCGGGCAGGTCGTTCACCGGGGAGCTGTTTTTT. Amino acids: CASSPAGRSFTGELFF.

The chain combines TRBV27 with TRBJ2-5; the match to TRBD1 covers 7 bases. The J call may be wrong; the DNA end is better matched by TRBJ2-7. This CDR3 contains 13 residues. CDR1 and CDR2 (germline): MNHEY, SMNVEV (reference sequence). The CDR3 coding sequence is TGTGCCAGCACCGGGGACAGCTCCTACGAGCAGTACTTC. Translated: CASTGDSSYEQYF.

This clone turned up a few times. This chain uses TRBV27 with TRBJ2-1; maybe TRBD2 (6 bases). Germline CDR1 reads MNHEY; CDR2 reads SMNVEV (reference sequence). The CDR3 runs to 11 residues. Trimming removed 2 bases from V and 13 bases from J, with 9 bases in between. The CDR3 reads CASSLGGSQFF. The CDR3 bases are TGTGCCAGCAGTTTAGGGGGGTCCCAGTTCTTC.

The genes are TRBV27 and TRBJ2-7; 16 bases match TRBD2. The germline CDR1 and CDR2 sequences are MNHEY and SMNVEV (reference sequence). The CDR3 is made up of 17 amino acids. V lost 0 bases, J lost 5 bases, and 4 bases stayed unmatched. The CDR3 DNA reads TGTGCCAGCAGTTTATCGCCCGGGACTAGCGGGAGGGACGAGCAGTACTTC. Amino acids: CASSLSPGTSGRDEQYF.

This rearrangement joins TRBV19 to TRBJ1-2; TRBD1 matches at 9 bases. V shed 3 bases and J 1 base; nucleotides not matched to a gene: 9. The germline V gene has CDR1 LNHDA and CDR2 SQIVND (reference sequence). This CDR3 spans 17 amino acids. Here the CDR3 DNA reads TGTGCCAGTAGTATCGGGACAGGGCTTATCATTAACTATGGCTACACCTTC. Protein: CASSIGTGLIINYGYTF.